The rows below give T cell receptor beta chains drawn from one sample of a study of blood T cell repertoires in COVID-19. Measured with immunoSEQ multiplex PCR; TCRdb has only the in-frame clones, and not every one. The table has approximately 670,000 clones, 85% to 90% seen once. Sequencing was done on a sample of peripheral blood. The receptors shown here come from a woman aged 18-29 years with acute or convalescent COVID-19. Both conserved end residues are part of each CDR3. Clone size is given for some rows only: seen once, a few or many times, or a class if the clone is expanded.

j_call | clone_size | v_call | cdr3_aa
TRBJ2-1 | NA | TRBV30 | CASDWGNEQFF
TRBJ2-1 | once | TRBV19 | CASSTLPTGRYNEQFF
TRBJ1-2 | NA | TRBV19 | CASSLSREAEYGYTF
TRBJ1-4 | once | TRBV6-2/TRBV6-3 | CASSPVGGPATNEKLFF
TRBJ2-3 | NA | TRBV2 | CASRKSGGATDTQYF
TRBJ2-7 | NA | TRBV21-1 | CASSVRTVSYEQYF
TRBJ1-5 | NA | TRBV5-5 | CASSPNSGAPGQGNQPQHF
TRBJ1-2 | NA | TRBV5-6 | CASSLAQIYGYTF
TRBJ1-5 | NA | TRBV9 | CASSVGQGANQPQHF
TRBJ1-2 | NA | TRBV5-1 | CASSSEGDGYTF
TRBJ2-7 | NA | TRBV6-5 | CASRPGTAPGYEQYF
TRBJ1-1 | NA | TRBV7-2 | CASSLESRVGTEAFF
TRBJ2-7 | NA | TRBV24-1 | CATSDPGQDGYEQYF
TRBJ2-1 | NA | TRBV9 | CASSATSGGYNEQFF
TRBJ2-2 | NA | TRBV5-5 | CASSRTITGELFF
TRBJ1-1 | NA | TRBV6-5 | CASDFDRGKTEAFF
TRBJ1-2 | once | TRBV11-3 | CASSLGGGAGYTF
TRBJ1-1 | NA | TRBV11-2 | CASSLEVQGPNTEAFF
TRBJ1-4 | NA | TRBV19 | CASSGDSPNEKLFF
TRBJ1-1 | NA | TRBV30 | CAWSLGQGATEAFF
TRBJ1-2 | NA | TRBV9 | CASSAAGLFYGYTF
TRBJ1-1 | NA | TRBV4-2 | CASTAGGVNTEAFF
TRBJ1-4 | NA | TRBV19 | CASSVRPGERANEKLFF
TRBJ1-2 | NA | TRBV13 | CASSLIDPRVHYGYTF
TRBJ2-7 | few | TRBV11-2 | CASSSGAYEQYF
TRBJ2-1 | NA | TRBV6-1 | CASSEIPRGAGRFF
TRBJ2-3 | NA | TRBV19 | CASSDRDTDTQYF
TRBJ1-3 | NA | TRBV21-1 | CASSTTGNLCAGNTIYF
TRBJ1-2 | NA | TRBV29-1 | CSVLGQGGSGYTF
TRBJ2-7 | NA | TRBV5-8 | CASNPLTSSSYEQYF
TRBJ1-1 | NA | TRBV9 | CASSPSGGASTEAFF
TRBJ1-2 | once | TRBV5-6 | CASSLVGNAQDYGYTF
TRBJ2-2 | NA | TRBV14 | CASSPGLPRAGELFF
TRBJ2-2 | NA | TRBV30 | CAWTSGTGGGELFF
TRBJ2-7 | NA | TRBV23-1 | CASKVWDSTAYEQYF
TRBJ2-7 | NA | TRBV9 | CASSVGDRGSEQYF
TRBJ2-2 | NA | TRBV5-5 | CASSLGHRGVGELFF
TRBJ2-1 | few | TRBV10-3 | CAIRAGTGGDNEQFF
TRBJ1-4 | NA | TRBV19 | CASNPGTVTNEKLFF
TRBJ2-7 | few | TRBV4-2 | CASSQGEGTGADEQYF
TRBJ1-2 | NA | TRBV4-1 | CASSQGHRGYTF
TRBJ2-5 | NA | TRBV30 | CAWREPGGETQYF
TRBJ1-6 | NA | TRBV30 | CAWSVGGVSPLHF
TRBJ1-1 | NA | TRBV9 | CASNPTGGNTEAFF
TRBJ2-1 | NA | TRBV29-1 | CSAGTFYEQFF
TRBJ1-4 | NA | TRBV12-3/TRBV12-4 | CASSYSNEKLFF
TRBJ2-3 | NA | TRBV5-5 | CASSLVMGTLSTDTQYF
TRBJ1-3 | NA | TRBV24-1 | CATSDPYDRGNTIYF
TRBJ1-1 | NA | TRBV7-8 | CASSLTGGTDTEAFF
TRBJ1-3 | NA | TRBV7-2 | CAIGTARAKNTIYF
TRBJ2-1 | NA | TRBV5-1 | CASSLRAGGPPEQFF
TRBJ1-1 | NA | TRBV4-1 | CASSQDREAFF